Only a few counts were recorded for the clone carrying this TCR beta chain. Its antigen remains unidentified. Germline V gene lookup returns CDR1 SNHLY and CDR2 FYNNEI. This CDR3 region has 12 residues. V lost 2 bases to trimming and J lost 5 bases, with 4 bases between them. The data originate from a study of identical twins. Regarding the study as a whole: The conclusions drew on cross-sectional statistical analysis instead of tracking the same donors. Twin sharing of out-of-frame TCR alpha was underestimated by models in monozygotic pairs.

TCRdb re-derived calls from the 5' RACE reads in MiXCR, one entry per CDR3 protein. The table has about 720,000 distinct CDR3 sequences, roughly 8% seen once. The same data also contributed to another study, on yellow fever vaccine responses in identical twins.

The sample was PBMCs. The receptor's source is a woman aged 18-29 years in good health. The V gene is TRBV2, the J gene TRBJ2-1; D call uncertain. CDR3 loop: CASSEQNNEQFF. CDR3 nucleotides: TGTGCCAGCAGTGAACAGAACAATGAGCAGTTCTTC.